The TCR beta chain described here comes from a study of T cell responses to AZD1222 COVID-19 vaccine. V lost 0 bases and J lost 4, with 13 bases in between. This CDR3 is 16 amino acids long. Germline CDR1 and CDR2: LGHNA and YSLEER. Profiled with immunoSEQ multiplex PCR; TCRdb holds only in-frame clones, not every one. The profile shows around 180,000 clones, almost 90% of them singletons. The clonotype comes from an adult in good health. The sequencing here drew on peripheral blood, taken on day 0 of AZD1222 vaccination. The V gene is TRBV4-3, the J gene TRBJ2-1, with D possibly matching TRBD2 (6 bases). The CDR3 nucleotides read TGCGCCAGCAGCCAAGATGTTCGAGGGACTTACAATGAGCAGTTCTTC. Translation gives CASSQDVRGTYNEQFF.